This passage covers 26 T cell receptor beta chains from one sample sequenced in a study of blood T cell repertoires in COVID-19. Profiling relied on immunoSEQ multiplex PCR, and the TCRdb table lists in-frame clones only, not all of them. The table shows some 170,000 clones, with approximately 84% occurring only once. Input material: PBMCs or T cells enriched from blood (not recorded which). The source of these receptors is a human donor with acute COVID-19. The donor label of this sample is uncertain.

This clone was detected only once. The CDR3: CASSSTDTQYF. Here the CDR3 DNA reads TGCGCCAGCAGTTCGACAGATACGCAGTATTTT. The chain recombines TRBV23-1 with TRBJ2-3; D remains ambiguous. TRBV23-1 qualifies as an ORF whose function is uncertain. The germline V and J ends were trimmed by 5 bases and 3 bases, with 3 bases remaining between them. This CDR3 comprises 11 residues.

The chain is built from TRBV24-1 and TRBJ1-5, with D maybe TRBD1 (6 bases). The CDR3 runs 15 residues. Between the trimmed V and J ends, which lost 0 bases and 1 base, there was a span of 6 bases. CDR1 is KGHDR, CDR2 SFDVKD, per germline. CDR3 nucleotides: TGTGCCACCAGTGATTTGACAGGGAGCAATCAGCCCCAGCATTTT. Translating gives CATSDLTGSNQPQHF.

V gene TRBV3-1 (or the pseudogene TRBV3-2) combines with J gene TRBJ1-1; the D is unclear. Trimming removed 2 bases at V and 1 base at J, with 5 bases between. Germline CDR1 LGHDT, CDR2 YNNKEL (reference sequence). This CDR3 has 13 amino acids. The CDR3 sequence: CASSQTQNTEAFF. The DNA of the CDR3 is TGTGCCAGCAGCCAAACACAGAACACTGAAGCTTTCTTT.

This clone was seen once. The V call is TRBV27, the J call TRBJ1-6; D gene uncertain. The CDR3 is made up of 14 amino acids. CDR1 MNHEY and CDR2 SMNVEV come from the germline V gene (reference sequence). Trimming stripped 5 bases from V and 7 bases from J, with 12 bases between. The CDR3 sequence is CASSNGARNSPLHF. DNA of the CDR3: TGTGCCAGCAGTAACGGAGCCCGGAATTCACCCCTCCACTTT.

The V gene is TRBV29-1, the J gene TRBJ1-2, with D possibly being TRBD1 (6 bases). The CDR3 loop spans 15 amino acids. Deletions cut 5 bases from V and 8 bases from J, with 24 bases between. The germline V gene has CDR1 SQVTM and CDR2 ANQGSEA. CDR3 sequence reads: CSVPNKNRDLRGYTF. CDR3 DNA sequence: TGCAGCGTTCCGAATAAGAACAGGGATTTAAGGGGCTACACCTTC.

This clone was seen a handful of times. This chain connects TRBV11-1 to TRBJ1-2, with 9 bases lining up with TRBD1. This CDR3 comprises 14 residues. The ends lost 4 bases at V and 8 bases at J; junction bases unmatched: 8. Per the germline V gene, CDR1 is SGHAT and CDR2 is FQDESV (reference sequence). CDR3 sequence (DNA): TGTGCCAGCAGCTCCCGGGACAGGGTAGACGGCTACACCTTC. Protein: CASSSRDRVDGYTF. Full variable domain (outside the CDR3, taken from reference TRBV11-1 and TRBJ1-2): EAEVAQSPRYKITEKSQAVAFWCDPISGHATLYWYRQILGQGPELLVQFQDESVVDDSQLPKDRFSAERLKGVDSTLKIQPAELGDSAMYLCASSSRDRVDGYTFGSGTRLTVV.

The chain recombines TRBV5-8 with TRBJ2-7, with TRBD1 matching 7 bases. The CDR3 runs to 13 residues. After removal of 4 bases from V and 4 bases from J, the junction contained 5 bases not matched to a gene. Germline CDR1 and CDR2: SGHTS and YDEGEE. CDR3 amino acids: CASSPGTAYEQYF. For the CDR3, the DNA is TGTGCCAGCAGCCCTGGGACAGCTTACGAGCAGTACTTC.

The J gene is TRBJ2-4, the V gene TRBV11-2, with D perhaps TRBD2 (5 bases). Trimming removed 6 bases at V and 5 bases at J, with 14 bases between. This CDR3 has 14 amino acids. The germline V gene has CDR1 SGHAT and CDR2 FQNNGV. CDR3 in DNA: TGTGCCAGCAGATCCTTGGTCGGGGAAAACATTCAGTACTTC. Its translation: CASRSLVGENIQYF. The whole variable domain, remainder taken from reference TRBV11-2 and TRBJ2-4, is EAGVAQSPRYKIIEKRQSVAFWCNPISGHATLYWYQQILGQGPKLLIQFQNNGVVDDSQLPKDRFSAERLKGVDSTLKIQPAKLEDSAVYLCASRSLVGENIQYFGAGTRLSVL.

The rearrangement links TRBV7-9 to TRBJ2-7; TRBD2 aligns across 10 bases. CDR1 SEHNR and CDR2 FQNEAQ come from the germline V gene (reference sequence). CDR3 length equals 15 residues. V gave up 5 bases and J gave up 5 bases; unmatched junction bases: 9. The CDR3 DNA reads TGTGCCAGCAGCCTCCAGCGGGGGGGCCTCCACGAGCAGTACTTC. This codes for CASSLQRGGLHEQYF.

The chain uses TRBV2 and TRBJ1-2, with 10 bases fitting TRBD1. Germline V gives CDR1 SNHLY, CDR2 FYNNEI. CDR3 size: 14 residues. V lost 5 bases, J lost 3 bases, and 3 bases stayed unmatched. The CDR3 nucleotides are TGTGCCAGCAGTCGGGACAGGGGAGACTATGGCTACACCTTC. Translating it yields CASSRDRGDYGYTF. Full variable domain (remainder filled in from reference TRBV2 and TRBJ1-2): EPEVTQTPSHQVTQMGQEVILRCVPISNHLYFYWYRQILGQKVEFLVSFYNNEISEKSEIFDDQFSVERPDGSNFTLKIRSTKLEDSAMYFCASSRDRGDYGYTFGSGTRLTVV.

The chain recombines TRBV3-1 (or the pseudogene TRBV3-2) with TRBJ1-1; D remains ambiguous. Germline loops: CDR1 LGHDT, CDR2 YNNKEL (reference sequence). V was clipped by 1 base and J by 1 base, with 7 bases between them. This CDR3 has 14 residues. CDR3 sequence (DNA): TGTGCCAGCAGCCAAGCGTACGGGAACACTGAAGCTTTCTTT. This gives the protein CASSQAYGNTEAFF.

V is TRBV7-9 and J is TRBJ1-4; D is possibly TRBD1 (6 bases). Germline V gives CDR1 SEHNR, CDR2 FQNEAQ (reference sequence). Deletions cut 5 bases from V and 5 bases from J, with 15 bases between. The CDR3 runs 15 residues. CDR3 coding DNA: TGTGCCAGCAGCCACCTGGTTGGACAGAATGAAAAACTGTTTTTT. Its translation: CASSHLVGQNEKLFF.

The CDR3 DNA reads as TGTGCCAGCAGCCCACAGCCGGTCGGTACGCAGTATTTT. Its protein product is CASSPQPVGTQYF. The rearrangement uses TRBV12-3 or TRBV12-4 and TRBJ2-3; D gene ambiguous. Trimming shortened V by 6 bases and J by 8 bases, and 15 bases separated the two germline ends. This CDR3 comprises 13 residues.

The CDR3 loop is CASSQGLPGLAGLLAKNIQYF. The CDR3, as DNA: TGTGCCAGCAGCCAAGGCTTACCGGGACTAGCGGGGTTGTTAGCCAAAAACATTCAGTACTTC. The chain couples TRBV3-1 (or the pseudogene TRBV3-2) to TRBJ2-4, with 13 bases aligning to TRBD2. Germline lookup yields CDR1 LGHDT and CDR2 YNNKEL (reference sequence). Trimming removed 1 base from V and 0 bases from J; junction bases left unmatched: 12. There are 21 residues in the CDR3.

This chain uses TRBV5-1 with TRBJ2-5; D is perhaps TRBD1 (6 bases). CDR1 SGHRS and CDR2 YFSETQ come from the germline V gene. The CDR3 has 14 residues. Trimming removed 1 base at V and 3 bases at J, with 10 bases between. The chain's CDR3 is CASSLSRGEETQYF. Here the CDR3 DNA reads TGCGCCAGCAGCTTGTCCAGGGGAGAAGAGACCCAGTACTTC.

The V and J genes are TRBV6-5 and TRBJ1-6; D possibly corresponds to TRBD1 (6 bases). The CDR3 has 15 residues. In germline, CDR1 is MNHEY, CDR2 SVGAGI. Trimming took off 4 bases at V and 6 bases at J, with 13 bases between the two ends. The chain's CDR3 is CASSSPGVSNSPLHF. The DNA of the CDR3 is TGTGCCAGCAGTTCGCCAGGGGTTTCTAATTCACCCCTCCACTTT.

This clone has just one count. The gene calls are TRBV18 and TRBJ2-2; no definite D call. Trimming stripped 3 bases from V and 5 bases from J, with 13 bases between. This CDR3 is 15 amino acids long. Germline V gene data show CDR1 as KGHSH and CDR2 as LQKENI. In DNA form, the CDR3 reads TGTGCCAGCTCACCGGTCATGACAAGTACCGGGGAGCTGTTTTTT. Translating it yields CASSPVMTSTGELFF. Full variable domain (missing parts from reference TRBV18 and TRBJ2-2): NAGVMQNPRHLVRRRGQEARLRCSPMKGHSHVYWYRQLPEEGLKFMVYLQKENIIDESGMPKERFSAEFPKEGPSILRIQQVVRGDSAAYFCASSPVMTSTGELFFGEGSRLTVL.

The chain recombines TRBV6-5 with TRBJ1-2; the match to TRBD1 covers 7 bases. Trimming cost V 7 bases and J 4 bases; bases outside gene matches: 12. CDR3 size: 15 residues. Looked up from germline, CDR1 is MNHEY and CDR2 is SVGAGI. In nucleotides, the CDR3 is TGTGCCAGCACTCACAGGGACAGCCTAACCTATGGCTACACCTTC. It translates to CASTHRDSLTYGYTF.

The J gene is TRBJ2-7, the V gene TRBV13, with D maybe TRBD1 (6 bases). Trimming left V 5 bases short and J 3 bases short, with 23 bases between. The V gene's germline CDR1 is PRHDT and CDR2 FYEKMQ (reference sequence). The CDR3 has 17 amino acids. The chain's CDR3 is CASSPHGISWDNYEQYF. The CDR3 coding sequence is TGTGCCAGCAGCCCCCATGGCATATCCTGGGACAACTACGAGCAGTACTTC.

The genes are TRBV11-2 and TRBJ2-7; 9 nucleotides match TRBD1. Trimming cost V 6 bases and J 6 bases; bases outside gene matches: 12. This CDR3 region has 15 residues. CDR1 SGHAT and CDR2 FQNNGV come from the germline V gene. The chain's CDR3 is CASRRPGQGPSEQYF. CDR3 bases: TGTGCCAGCAGACGACCGGGACAGGGCCCCTCCGAGCAGTACTTC. The whole variable domain, filled in from reference TRBV11-2 and TRBJ2-7, reads EAGVAQSPRYKIIEKRQSVAFWCNPISGHATLYWYQQILGQGPKLLIQFQNNGVVDDSQLPKDRFSAERLKGVDSTLKIQPAKLEDSAVYLCASRRPGQGPSEQYFGPGTRLTVT.

This chain links TRBV2 with TRBJ2-3; D is ambiguous. V was trimmed by 6 bases and J by 3 bases, leaving 10 bases between them. The CDR3 extends over 13 amino acids. CDR1 and CDR2 (germline): SNHLY, FYNNEI. DNA for the CDR3: TGTGCCAGCAGCTTACAGCCGACAGATACGCAGTATTTT. This codes for CASSLQPTDTQYF.

The chain has TRBV7-3 and TRBJ2-1; tentatively, D is TRBD2 (6 bases). This CDR3 comprises 15 residues. Germline values: CDR1 SGHTA, CDR2 FQGTGA. V shed 6 bases and J shed 15 bases, with 27 bases lying between them. The CDR3, as DNA: TGTGCCAGCAGTCCCACCTCCGGGGCGGGCGGGGCGCGGTTCTTC. Protein: CASSPTSGAGGARFF.

This clone was detected only a few times. The V gene is TRBV30, the J gene TRBJ1-3, with unresolved D. Germline values: CDR1 GTSNPN, CDR2 SVGIG (reference sequence). V lost 1 base, J lost 0 bases, and 4 bases lay in between. The CDR3 consists of 13 residues. The CDR3 DNA follows: TGTGCCTGGAGTGGCGGCTCTGGAAACACCATATATTTT. This codes for CAWSGGSGNTIYF.

The genes are TRBV11-1 and TRBJ1-2; D may be TRBD1 (5 bases). The CDR3 length is 13 residues. Looked up from germline, CDR1 is SGHAT and CDR2 is FQDESV (reference sequence). V lost 5 bases, J lost 3 bases, and 10 bases lay in between. CDR3 in amino acids: CASSETGDYGYTF. CDR3 DNA sequence: TGTGCCAGCAGCGAAACGGGGGACTATGGCTACACCTTC.

The V and J genes are TRBV30 and TRBJ1-1, with 8 bases aligning to TRBD1. The CDR3 loop spans 14 amino acids. Germline CDR1 is GTSNPN and CDR2 is SVGIG (reference sequence). Trimming cost V 2 bases and J 1 base; bases outside gene matches: 3. In nucleotides, the CDR3 is TGTGCCTGGAGTCCCGGGACAGGGAACACTGAAGCTTTCTTT. This gives the protein CAWSPGTGNTEAFF.

The V call is TRBV5-4, the J call TRBJ2-3; unclear D gene. CDR1 and CDR2 (germline): SGHNT, YYREEE (reference sequence). Trimming left V 4 bases short and J 3 bases short, with 18 bases between. The CDR3 length is 16 residues. The CDR3 here is CASSRSLGRATDTQYF. CDR3 DNA sequence: TGTGCCAGCAGCAGAAGTCTGGGCCGCGCGACAGATACGCAGTATTTT.